The text below deals with one T cell receptor beta chain. A single base is all that separates this from a far larger clone, so a read error is likely. Other DNA sequences in this sample translate to the same CDR3. Each subset's genomic DNA was split evenly across several immunoSEQ plates. Only in-frame clones appear in the TCRdb table, and some are missing; sequencing was by immunoSEQ multiplex PCR. The sample lists hundreds of thousands of clones, around 73% occurring once. This record belongs to a study of shared clonotypes between healthy human individuals. The J segment lost 2 bases and the V segment lost 9 bases, leaving 12 bases of the junction unmatched. Germline V gene data show CDR1 as ENHRY and CDR2 as SYGVKD. The CDR3 covers 17 residues.

Sequencing was performed on memory CD4+ T cells sorted from blood. Subset specified: CD45RA-negative fraction. The TCR comes from a woman aged 25 to 39 in good health. This chain links TRBV10-3 with TRBJ2-7; 14 bases fit TRBD2. The CDR3 nucleotides are TGTGCCATTAGAGATTCCGGGACTAGCGGGGGTACCTACGAGCAGTACTTC. Its protein is CAIRDSGTSGGTYEQYF.